Listed below are T cell receptor beta chains from one sample, sequenced in a study of blood T cell repertoires in COVID-19. Assay: immunoSEQ multiplex PCR; the TCRdb copy retains only in-frame clones and omits some. Among approximately 200,000 clones listed, roughly 80% were seen once. Sequencing was carried out using peripheral blood. The source is a woman in her forties with COVID-19, enrolled during active disease. CDR3s include the opening cysteine and the closing phenylalanine or tryptophan. The D gene is left open where the match is weak. Part of the rows lack a size; the others show once, few, many or a class for expanded clones.

V gene,clone size,J gene,D gene,CDR3 protein,CDR3 DNA
TRBV7-9,NA,TRBJ1-1,NA,CASSPTGMNTEAFF,TGTGCCAGCAGCCCCACCGGTATGAACACTGAAGCTTTCTTT
TRBV7-3,NA,TRBJ2-7,TRBD1,CASSLTGQANYEQYF,TGTGCCAGCAGCTTAACGGGACAGGCGAACTACGAGCAGTACTTC
TRBV3-1/TRBV3-2,NA,TRBJ2-2,NA,CASSPPGQYSGELFF,TGTGCCAGCAGCCCCCCCGGACAGTACTCCGGGGAGCTGTTTTTT
TRBV5-1,NA,TRBJ1-2,NA,CASSFDNREGDGYTF,TGCGCCAGCAGCTTTGACAACAGGGAGGGAGATGGCTACACCTTC
TRBV6-5,once,TRBJ2-2,TRBD2,CASTPLAANTGELFF,TGTGCCAGCACTCCCCTAGCGGCTAACACCGGGGAGCTGTTTTTT
TRBV20-1,once,TRBJ1-2,TRBD1,CSARASRGYTF,TGCAGTGCTAGAGCGAGCAGGGGGTACACCTTC
TRBV19,NA,TRBJ2-2,TRBD2,CASILAGSNTGELFF,TGTGCCAGTATCCTAGCGGGCTCGAACACCGGGGAGCTGTTTTTT
TRBV7-9,few,TRBJ2-2,TRBD2,CASSPGTTIDGELFF,TGTGCCAGCAGCCCCGGGACTACAATCGACGGGGAGCTGTTTTTT
TRBV10-1,few,TRBJ2-1,TRBD2,CASSEDSGRAADEQFF,TGCGCCAGCAGTGAGGACAGCGGGAGGGCCGCTGATGAGCAGTTCTTC
TRBV6-5,NA,TRBJ1-2,TRBD1,CASSTGQEFSYTF,TGTGCCAGCAGTACTGGACAGGAGTTTAGCTACACCTTC
TRBV27,NA,TRBJ1-1,NA,CASSPTLTTGNTEAFF,TGTGCCAGCAGTCCTACCCTAACGACAGGGAACACTGAAGCTTTCTTT
TRBV10-3,NA,TRBJ1-2,TRBD1,CAAEGAENYGYTF,TGTGCCGCGGAGGGGGCGGAAAACTATGGCTACACCTTC
TRBV6-6,NA,TRBJ1-6,TRBD1,CASSYLGQGVGSPLHF,TGTGCCAGCAGTTACTTGGGACAGGGAGTGGGTTCACCCCTCCACTTT
TRBV10-1,NA,TRBJ2-1,NA,CASSEGVRRDEQFF,TGCGCCAGCAGTGAGGGGGTGAGGAGGGATGAGCAGTTCTTC
TRBV5-4,NA,TRBJ2-3,TRBD2,CASSLEAGASTDTQYF,TGTGCCAGCAGCTTGGAAGCGGGGGCTAGCACAGATACGCAGTATTTT
TRBV18,NA,TRBJ2-7,NA,CASSPQNYEQYF,TGTGCCAGCTCACCGCAGAACTACGAGCAGTACTTC
TRBV11-3,NA,TRBJ2-3,TRBD2,CASSRGGDSLRDTQYF,TGTGCCAGCAGCCGGGGGGGGGATTCTCTAAGGGATACGCAGTATTTT
TRBV29-1,NA,TRBJ2-1,TRBD2,CSVAGGNLAPNEQFF,TGCAGCGTTGCCGGGGGGAATCTAGCACCCAATGAGCAGTTCTTC
TRBV7-9,NA,TRBJ1-3,NA,CASSLGSGERNTIYF,TGTGCCAGCAGCTTAGGGTCAGGGGAGAGGAACACCATATATTTT
TRBV12-3/TRBV12-4,few,TRBJ1-2,TRBD1,CASRRGGNYGYTF,TGTGCCAGCAGACGAGGGGGCAACTATGGCTACACCTTC
TRBV6-1,NA,TRBJ1-5,NA,CASSDITRGNQPQHF,TGTGCCAGCAGTGATATTACTCGAGGGAATCAGCCCCAGCATTTT
TRBV19,NA,TRBJ1-1,NA,CASSTGLRNTEAFF,TGTGCCAGTAGCACAGGGTTGAGGAACACTGAAGCTTTCTTT
TRBV5-6,NA,TRBJ2-1,NA,CASSLYRYNEQFF,TGTGCCAGCAGCTTATACAGGTACAATGAGCAGTTCTTC
TRBV19,NA,TRBJ2-7,TRBD2,CASSTSGAYEQYF,TGTGCCAGTAGTACTAGCGGGGCCTACGAGCAGTACTTC
TRBV18,NA,TRBJ1-1,TRBD1,CASSPPTGQGLNTEAFF,TGTGCCAGCTCACCACCAACTGGACAGGGACTGAACACTGAAGCTTTCTTT
TRBV5-1,NA,TRBJ1-2,NA,CASSQAGRAEFYGYTF,TGCGCCAGCAGCCAGGCGGGACGCGCTGAGTTCTATGGCTACACCTTC
TRBV6-5,NA,TRBJ2-1,NA,CASRPGDSLVKEQFF,TGTGCCAGCAGACCGGGGGACTCTTTAGTGAAAGAGCAGTTCTTC
TRBV25-1,NA,TRBJ1-2,NA,CASLGPSYGYTF,TGTGCCAGCCTGGGGCCTTCCTATGGCTACACCTTC
TRBV12-5,NA,TRBJ2-3,TRBD2,CASGWTSGSRDTQYF,TGTGCTAGTGGCTGGACTAGCGGGAGTCGGGATACGCAGTATTTT
TRBV7-3,NA,TRBJ2-2,NA,CASSLTYVAGGRTGELFF,TGTGCCAGCAGCTTAACGTACGTGGCAGGGGGGCGGACCGGGGAGCTGTTTTTT